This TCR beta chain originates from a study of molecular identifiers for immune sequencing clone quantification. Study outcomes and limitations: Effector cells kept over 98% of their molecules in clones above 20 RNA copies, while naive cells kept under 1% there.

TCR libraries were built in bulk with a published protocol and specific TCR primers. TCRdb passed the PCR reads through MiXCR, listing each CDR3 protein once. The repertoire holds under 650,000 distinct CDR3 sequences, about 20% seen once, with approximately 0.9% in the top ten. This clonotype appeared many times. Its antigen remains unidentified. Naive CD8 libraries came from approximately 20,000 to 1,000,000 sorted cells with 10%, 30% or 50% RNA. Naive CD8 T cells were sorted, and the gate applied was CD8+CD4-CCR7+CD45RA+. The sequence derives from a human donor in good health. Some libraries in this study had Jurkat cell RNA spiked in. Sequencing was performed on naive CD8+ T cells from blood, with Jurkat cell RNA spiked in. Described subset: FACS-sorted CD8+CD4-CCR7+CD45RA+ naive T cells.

The CDR3 is CASTARPSDTQYF. CDR3 nucleotide sequence: TGTGCCAGCACCGCGCGCCCGTCAGATACGCAGTATTTT. The chain employs TRBV7-9 and TRBJ2-3; the D is unclear. The CDR3 sequence is 13 residues long. Between the trimmed V and J ends, which lost 7 bases and 4 bases, there was a span of 12 bases. Germline-derived CDR1 and CDR2 are SEHNR and FQNEAQ (reference sequence).